The TCR beta chain under discussion was sequenced for a study of shared clonotypes between healthy human individuals (TCRdb year 2020). Concerning the study at large: A few men and a couple of women, aged 18 to 49 years, made up the cohort. For each donor, CD4 naive and CD4 memory were each given three plates, CD8 naive was given two plates, and CD8 memory was given one plate. To estimate repertoire size and how much clonotype sharing occurs between individuals, the study deeply sequenced the blood TCR repertoires of five healthy adults. To increase sequencing depth and limit assay-specific biases, different laboratories used diverse techniques to prepare libraries and sequence TCR repertoires. Between about 0.85 and 8.9 billion PBMCs per donor were obtained by leukapheresis. What the authors observed across the whole study: Incomplete sequencing was indicated by rarefaction of sorted-subset datasets, despite the large sequencing depth. Based on pairwise subsampling, the degree of clonotype sharing among donors was expected to be affected by sequencing depth. When a few donors were compared, the shared fraction of clonotypes was 5% to 6.5% for naive CD4, less than 4% for naive CD8, 2.3% for memory CD4, and 0.35% to 0.5% for memory CD8. Naive subsets generally had larger estimated clonotype richness than memory subsets. Sampling was restricted to blood, and TCR repertoires in tissue are likely to differ from TCR repertoires in blood. Because the study included only a small number of donors, the genetic and exposure-history diversity represented was limited. Clonotypes shared by all four sorted-subset donors showed higher generation probabilities than non-shared clonotypes.

Using the deep immunoSEQ assay, multiplex PCR amplified TCR CDR3 regions from genomic DNA. For each cell subset, the extracted genomic DNA was distributed evenly across all wells of several immunoSEQ 96-well plates, and each plate served as one replicate. For sorted subsets, each replicate PCR was loaded with 200 ng genomic DNA, equivalent to 25,000 to 35,000 T cell genomes. Purified libraries were measured with a Qubit 3.0 fluorometer, size-checked on a Bioanalyzer 2100, and measured again with the KAPA Library Quantification kit. A separate single-read 150-cycle Illumina NextSeq 550 flow cell was used to sequence each immunoSEQ 96-well plate. From the authors' description of their analysis: Because the immunoSEQ output held only junctional sequences and lacked quality scores, the filtering could not match the filtering applied to full-length reads. To assign V/J genes and CDR3, sequences were annotated using PyIR, a Python wrapper for IgBLAST v1.9, with IMGT germline references. Reads with weak V/J assignments (E-value above 1e-6), missing CDR3, stop codons, out-of-frame junctions, or ambiguous translated residues were removed. V3J clonotypes were defined by identical inferred V gene, J gene, and CDR3 amino acid sequence. The percentage overlap between two repertoires was calculated by dividing the number of shared unique clonotypes by the size of the smaller repertoire. Repertoire richness was assessed with RTK rarefaction, the Chao1 estimator, and Recon v2.1 estimates of unobserved clonotypes. OLGA was used to compute generation probabilities for all TCRbeta clonotypes that the gDNA method yielded from a handful of donors. This is the immuneACCESS table as TCRdb keeps it, with only in-frame sequences that have V and J called. A part of the clones is gone; compared with another copy, unresolved V genes explain less than half, and the rest is unexplained. V and J calls and clone size are as listed in that table; D and trimming were resolved from the DNA. The sample includes some 2.1 million clones, with around 95% observed a single time. The top ten hold approximately 1.6% of the sample.

V trim: 8 bases; J trim: 4 bases; unmatched bases: 12. From its cysteine to its phenylalanine, the CDR3 spans 15 amino acids. The sequence is cut down to CDR3 DNA, 45 bases in frame from base 1. CDR1 and CDR2 are read off the germline V gene as MDHEN and SYDVKM. CD8 naive samples were CD45RO-negative cells positively selected for CCR7, giving a CD45RA+CCR7+ population that excluded TemRA cells. Donors were healthy HIV-negative adults with no recently reported acute infections or vaccinations. Every donor was a Caucasian adult residing in Nashville, Tennessee, USA. Blood was obtained by leukapheresis, after which PBMCs were separated by Ficoll-Histopaque density gradient centrifugation and cryopreserved in liquid nitrogen vapor phase. Analytical flow cytometry was used to check the purity and quantity of every magnetically sorted T cell population. Genomic DNA was isolated from every sorted fraction and measured by UV absorbance on a Nanodrop 2000c.

Note on this clone: The antigen this receptor binds is unknown. Base qualities are not provided; no much larger clone lies one nucleotide away.

Sample: naive CD8+ T cells from PBMCs. The cell subset or site tag for this specimen amounts to: CD45RA+CCR7+. The TCR originated in a man between 18 and 29 years old in good health. Some clones in this sample may be carry-over from other donors' samples. The chain is assembled from TRBV28 and TRBJ2-5, with TRBD2 matching 8 junction bases. The nucleotide sequence reads as follows: TGTGCCAGCGAGGGAGCGGGAGAAAAGCGAGAGACCCAGTACTTC. Its protein reads: CASEGAGEKRETQYF. The full variable domain, with segments outside the CDR3 supplied by the reference TRBV28 and TRBJ2-5 proteins, appears as DVKVTQSSRYLVKRTGEKVFLECVQDMDHENMFWYRQDPGLGLRLIYFSYDVKMKEKGDIPEGYSVSREKKERFSLILESASTNQTSMYLCASEGAGEKRETQYFGPGTRLLVL.